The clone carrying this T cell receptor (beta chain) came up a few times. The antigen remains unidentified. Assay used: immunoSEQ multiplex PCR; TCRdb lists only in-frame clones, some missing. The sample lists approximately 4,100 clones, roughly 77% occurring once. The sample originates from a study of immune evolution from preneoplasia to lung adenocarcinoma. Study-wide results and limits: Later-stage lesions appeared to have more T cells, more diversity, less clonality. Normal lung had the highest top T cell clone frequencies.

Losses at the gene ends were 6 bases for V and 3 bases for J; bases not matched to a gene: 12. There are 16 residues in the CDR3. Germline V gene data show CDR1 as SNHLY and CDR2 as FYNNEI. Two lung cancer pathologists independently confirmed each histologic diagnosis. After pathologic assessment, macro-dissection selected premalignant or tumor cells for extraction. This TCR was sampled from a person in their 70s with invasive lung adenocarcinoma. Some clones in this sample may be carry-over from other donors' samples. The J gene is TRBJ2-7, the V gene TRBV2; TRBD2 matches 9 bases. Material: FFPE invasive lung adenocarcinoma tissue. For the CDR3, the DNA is TGTGCCAGCAGCGAACGGTCCTGGACTAGCGTCTACGAGCAGTACTTC. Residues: CASSERSWTSVYEQYF.